A single T cell receptor (beta chain) is shown here with its context. A much larger clone differs by one base, so this may be a read error. This sample was included in a study of tumor-infiltrating lymphocytes in primary liver carcinoma. Between roughly 20 and 33 mg of unsorted bulk tissue served as the source from which RNA and DNA were co-extracted. Patients underwent resection of primary liver carcinoma. Germline lookup yields CDR1 MDHEN and CDR2 SYDVKM. V gave up 6 bases and J gave up 2 bases; unmatched junction bases: 8. The CDR3 spans 16 residues. A primer matching the constant region was used to make TCR beta cDNA from 500 ng of total RNA. Three-round nested multiplex PCR performed with slightly modified ARM-PCR produced the TCR beta libraries. TRBV1-TRBV30 forward primers paired with a C-beta reverse primer were used in the first two PCR rounds, which ran roughly 9 cycles each. Each CDR3 protein gets one entry after TCRdb re-called the multiplex PCR reads with MiXCR. Altogether tens of thousands of distinct CDR3 sequences are present, over 55% being singletons, with the ten largest covering roughly 15%.

What was sequenced was liver tumor tissue from sampling region 4. Subset of the sample: tumor region T4, right-lateral pole. This clonotype was sampled from a woman in her fifties or sixties with primary liver carcinoma and hepatitis B virus infection. The gene calls are TRBV28 and TRBJ1-5; 9 nucleotides align to TRBD1. CDR3 nucleotides: TGTGCCAGCAGCCCCAGGGACAGGGAAGGCAATCAGCCCCAGCATTTT. Its translation: CASSPRDREGNQPQHF.